These 20 T cell receptor beta chains were sequenced from one sample in a study of cytomegalovirus exposure and HLA in healthy donors. The PCR made use of 60 Vbeta and 13 Jbeta primers. TCRdb keeps only in-frame clones here, not all; method: immunoSEQ multiplex PCR. Of some 190,000 clones listed, approximately 77% are singletons. The material sequenced was PBMCs. Source of these receptors: a man in his forties in good health and CMV-seropositive.

The chain couples TRBV6-5 to TRBJ1-1; possible D gene TRBD1, 5 bases. Trimming removed 5 bases at V and 3 bases at J, with 13 bases between. CDR1 and CDR2 from the germline V gene are MNHEY and SVGAGI. The CDR3 has 14 amino acids. DNA for the CDR3: TGTGCCAGCAGTCGCCTGGGGGGTGACACTGAAGCTTTCTTT. This translates into CASSRLGGDTEAFF.

This sequence joins TRBV10-3 and TRBJ1-1, with 9 positions matching TRBD1. The CDR3 runs to 13 residues. Germline CDR1 reads ENHRY; CDR2 reads SYGVKD. Trimming cost V 10 bases and J 6 bases; bases outside gene matches: 9. DNA for the CDR3: TGTGCCACCACGGGACAGGGAGAGGCTGAAGCTTTCTTT. It yields the protein CATTGQGEAEAFF.

This chain uses TRBV18 with TRBJ1-3; a weak D match, TRBD1 (6 bases). The CDR3 is made up of 14 amino acids. Germline V CDR1 and CDR2: KGHSH, LQKENI. Trimming left V 7 bases short and J 4 bases short, with 14 bases between. For the CDR3, the DNA is TGTGCCAGCTGGGTGGACAGAGGCGGAAACACCATATATTTT. It yields the protein CASWVDRGGNTIYF.

This clone was recorded only once. The gene calls are TRBV27 and TRBJ1-5, with D maybe TRBD1 (6 bases). CDR3 length: 18 residues. Trimming removed 4 bases from V and 5 bases from J, with 24 bases in between. Germline CDR1 and CDR2: MNHEY and SMNVEV (reference sequence). CDR3 loop: CASSSKYSGTGSDQPQHF. CDR3 in DNA: TGTGCCAGCAGTTCGAAATACTCGGGCACAGGGTCCGATCAGCCCCAGCATTTT.

CDR3 sequence: CAIRTGQPPSGANVLTF. As DNA, the CDR3 is TGTGCCATCAGGACAGGGCAGCCTCCCTCTGGGGCCAACGTCCTGACTTTC. The chain carries TRBV10-3 and TRBJ2-6; 7 positions agree with TRBD1. Germline loops: CDR1 ENHRY, CDR2 SYGVKD. The CDR3 has 17 amino acids. J was trimmed by 0 bases and V by 6 bases; bases with no gene match: 8.

The CDR3 bases are TGTGCCATCAGTGAGAGGACGGGAGGAGGGGGGATAACCTACGAGCAGTACTTC. As protein: CAISERTGGGGITYEQYF. This rearrangement joins TRBV10-3 to TRBJ2-7; tentative D call: TRBD2 (7 bases). The germline V and J ends were trimmed by 2 bases and 2 bases, with 22 bases remaining between them. The germline V gene has CDR1 ENHRY and CDR2 SYGVKD. CDR3 size: 18 residues.

The rearrangement joins TRBV5-1 to TRBJ2-7; TRBD1 matches at 8 bases. Germline trimming cut 5 bases from V and 4 bases from J; bases unmatched to any gene: 8. CDR1 and CDR2 from the germline V gene are SGHRS and YFSETQ. The CDR3 has 14 amino acids. DNA of the CDR3: TGCGCCAGCAGTCTCTGGGGACAGGATTACGAGCAGTACTTC. It encodes CASSLWGQDYEQYF.

The V and J genes are TRBV5-6 and TRBJ1-1; tentatively, D is TRBD1 (6 bases). This CDR3 has 15 residues. Germline CDR1 is SGHDT and CDR2 is YYEEEE. Between the trimmed V and J ends, which lost 4 bases and 4 bases, there was a span of 17 bases. CDR3 coding DNA: TGTGCCAGCAGCACAACAGGGTGGGAAAGCACTGAAGCTTTCTTT. This sequence encodes CASSTTGWESTEAFF.

The chain is built from TRBV14 and TRBJ1-6; unclear D gene. Germline V CDR1 and CDR2: SGHDN, FVKESK. The length of the CDR3 is 12 residues. V was pared by 1 base and J by 10 bases, with 5 bases between. CDR3 DNA: TGTGCCAGCAGCCAAGTACGGTCACCCCTCCACTTT. Translating it yields CASSQVRSPLHF. Full variable domain (outside the CDR3, taken from reference TRBV14 and TRBJ1-6): EAGVTQFPSHSVIEKGQTVTLRCDPISGHDNLYWYRRVMGKEIKFLLHFVKESKQDESGMPNNRFLAERTGGTYSTLKVQPAELEDSGVYFCASSQVRSPLHFGNGTRLTVT.

In its sample, this clone was seen once. The CDR3 bases are TGTGCCAGCAAGACTAGCGGGAACTCCTACGAGCAGTACTTC. Amino acids: CASKTSGNSYEQYF. The J gene is TRBJ2-7, the V gene TRBV2, with 11 bases identical to TRBD2. The CDR3 has 14 residues. V shed 7 bases, J shed 0 bases, and the junction held 2 bases outside the gene matches. Germline V lookup: CDR1 SNHLY, CDR2 FYNNEI.

The CDR3 sequence is CASSPGLSIQETQYF. CDR3 DNA: TGTGCCAGCAGCCCAGGGTTAAGTATCCAAGAGACCCAGTACTTC. The V and J genes are TRBV11-3 and TRBJ2-5; TRBD1 might be the D (5 bases). Germline CDR1 SGHNT, CDR2 YENEEA. CDR3 length equals 15 residues. The germline V and J ends were trimmed by 5 bases and 1 base, with 14 bases remaining between them. The variable domain in full, completed from reference TRBV11-3 and TRBJ2-5, reads EAGVVQSPRYKIIEKKQPVAFWCNPISGHNTLYWYLQNLGQGPELLIRYENEEAVDDSQLPKDRFSAERLKGVDSTLKIQPAELGDSAVYLCASSPGLSIQETQYFGPGTRLLVL.

The chain couples TRBV6-1 to TRBJ1-6; 7 bases align to TRBD1. This CDR3 spans 18 amino acids. CDR1 and CDR2 (germline): MNHNS, SASEGT. V shed 4 bases, J shed 0 bases, and the junction held 9 bases outside the gene matches. The CDR3 DNA follows: TGTGCCAGCAGTGCGGAACCAGGGGGTAGCTCCTATAATTCACCCCTCCACTTT. This sequence encodes CASSAEPGGSSYNSPLHF.

The sample holds a few counts of this clone. The gene calls are TRBV6-5 and TRBJ2-7, with TRBD2 matching 8 bases. CDR1 and CDR2 from the germline V gene are MNHEY and SVGAGI. V trimming: 5 bases; J trimming: 6 bases; junction bases outside the gene matches: 12. There are 15 residues in the CDR3. The DNA for the CDR3 is TGTGCCAGCAGTCCGAGCGGGAGATGGAGGAGCGAGCAGTACTTC. This codes for CASSPSGRWRSEQYF.

The chain has TRBV5-5 and TRBJ2-7; the match to TRBD1 covers 7 bases. Trimming cost V 0 bases and J 2 bases; bases outside gene matches: 5. This CDR3 region has 15 residues. Germline loops: CDR1 SGHKS, CDR2 YYEKEE (reference sequence). DNA for the CDR3: TGTGCCAGCAGCTTGGCCTGGGACAGTCCCTACGAGCAGTACTTC. Protein sequence: CASSLAWDSPYEQYF.

The chain joins TRBV27 to TRBJ2-3, with TRBD2 as a possible D gene (6 bases). The CDR3 is 14 residues long. Germline V gene data show CDR1 as MNHEY and CDR2 as SMNVEV (reference sequence). Trimming removed 6 bases from V and 4 bases from J, with 14 bases in between. DNA for the CDR3: TGTGCCAGCAGGCGGGGACGGGAAGCAGATACGCAGTATTTT. Its translation: CASRRGREADTQYF.

CDR3 sequence: CASSVSGQNEKLFF. The CDR3 coding sequence is TGTGCCAGCAGCGTATCCGGACAAAATGAAAAACTGTTTTTT. The chain carries TRBV9 and TRBJ1-4; D perhaps matches TRBD1 (5 bases). The CDR3 is made up of 14 amino acids. Germline CDR1 and CDR2: SGDLS and YYNGEE. Trimming removed 1 base at V and 5 bases at J, with 9 bases between.

The sample holds one count of this clone. The rearrangement joins TRBV5-1 to TRBJ2-1, with 9 bases lining up with TRBD1. Germline CDR1 is SGHRS and CDR2 is YFSETQ. Trimming took 6 bases from V and 6 from J; bases not matched to a gene: 7. The CDR3 totals 14 residues. For the CDR3, the DNA is TGCGCCAGCAACCTACAGGGGGCAAGCAATGAGCAGTTCTTC. Amino acid sequence: CASNLQGASNEQFF.

The chain uses TRBV5-1 and TRBJ2-3, with TRBD2 matching over 11 bases. Per the germline V gene, CDR1 is SGHRS and CDR2 is YFSETQ. The CDR3 is made up of 17 amino acids. V lost 1 base to trimming and J lost 3 bases; unmatched junction nucleotides: 7. CDR3 sequence (DNA): TGCGCCAGCAGCTTGTCTTCTAGCGGGGGGTGGACAGATACGCAGTATTTT. This translates into CASSLSSSGGWTDTQYF.

In its sample, this clone was seen once. The gene calls are TRBV7-8 and TRBJ2-7; 15 nucleotides match TRBD2. This CDR3 region has 15 residues. V dropped 5 bases and J dropped 3; count of bases not matched to a gene: 2. Germline V gene sequence: CDR1 SGHVS, CDR2 FQNEAQ. CDR3 nucleotides: TGTGCCAGCAGCGAGGGACTAGCGGGAGGCTACGAGCAGTACTTC. It is translated as CASSEGLAGGYEQYF.

The chain links TRBV6-4 to TRBJ2-3, with 11 bases lining up with TRBD2. The V gene end was trimmed by 5 bases and the J gene end by 0 bases; junction bases not matched to a gene: 1. The CDR3 runs to 15 residues. Germline-derived CDR1 and CDR2 are MRHNA and SNTAGT. The CDR3 loop is CASSRLAGSTDTQYF. CDR3 DNA sequence: TGTGCCAGCAGTAGACTAGCGGGAAGCACAGATACGCAGTATTTT.